Each of the 18 T cell receptor beta chains below was sequenced from the same sample in a study of blood T cell repertoires in COVID-19 (dated by TCRdb to 2018 to 2020). The library was prepared using the immunoSEQ multiplex PCR assay. In its TCRdb copy, this immuneACCESS table keeps in-frame sequences only and misses some clones. Where compared with another copy, unresolved V genes explain less than half of these, and the others have no known cause. For this sample the table gives about 210,000 clones, of which around 82% were detected only once. The biggest ten clones account for over 7% of the sample. Sequenced sample: peripheral blood. The receptors here all came from a woman aged 70-85 years with acute or convalescent COVID-19.

The gene calls are TRBV30 and TRBJ2-3; unclear D gene. In germline, CDR1 is GTSNPN, CDR2 SVGIG (reference sequence). This CDR3 is built from 14 residues. V shed 2 bases and J shed 6 bases, with 15 bases lying between them. The CDR3 reads CAWSRLTGFDTQYF. DNA for the CDR3: TGTGCCTGGAGTCGGCTAACCGGGTTCGATACGCAGTATTTT.

CDR3 residues: CASSSQAGGELFF. In DNA form, the CDR3 reads TGTGCCAGCAGCTCTCAGGCGGGCGGGGAGCTGTTTTTT. The chain couples TRBV7-3 to TRBJ2-2; maybe TRBD2 (5 bases). Germline-derived CDR1 and CDR2 are SGHTA and FQGTGA. The CDR3 spans 13 residues. Between the trimmed V and J ends, which lost 4 bases and 7 bases, there was a span of 10 bases.

The chain is built from TRBV11-3 and TRBJ1-1; perhaps TRBD1 as D (6 bases). CDR3 size: 13 residues. CDR1 and CDR2 from the germline V gene are SGHNT and YENEEA. Trimming pared 2 bases from V and 4 bases from J, leaving 8 bases between. In nucleotides, the CDR3 is TGTGCCAGCAGCTTACAGGGGAGCACTGAAGCTTTCTTT. Translated: CASSLQGSTEAFF.

The rearrangement uses TRBV12-5 and TRBJ1-2; 11 positions agree with TRBD1. V was pared by 2 bases and J by 6 bases, with 8 bases of the junction left unmatched. Per the germline V gene, CDR1 is LGHNT and CDR2 is FRNRAP. This CDR3 is built from 16 residues. For the CDR3, the DNA is TGTGCTAGTGGTTTGTTCCGGGGACAGGGGGGGAATGGCTACACCTTC. As protein: CASGLFRGQGGNGYTF.

Notes on this clone: Other DNA sequences of this sample code for an identical CDR3. The chain employs TRBV30 and TRBJ1-1; D remains unclear. This CDR3 comprises 10 residues. Germline values: CDR1 GTSNPN, CDR2 SVGIG (reference sequence). V lost 5 bases, J lost 5 bases, and 6 bases lay in between. For the CDR3, the DNA is TGTGCCTGGGGGAGGACTGAAGCTTTCTTT. The encoded protein is CAWGRTEAFF.

This clone was seen only once. The V call is TRBV10-3, the J call TRBJ2-7; 8 nucleotides agree with TRBD1. The V gene end was trimmed by 3 bases and the J gene end by 1 base; junction bases not matched to a gene: 17. Germline V gene lookup returns CDR1 ENHRY and CDR2 SYGVKD. The CDR3 extends over 19 amino acids. The CDR3 loop is CAISDFEWTGSLASYEQYF. DNA of the CDR3: TGTGCCATCAGTGACTTCGAGTGGACAGGGTCTTTAGCGTCCTACGAGCAGTACTTC.

The J gene is TRBJ1-6, the V gene TRBV12-1; TRBD1 is the table's D call, not checked against the DNA. TRBV12-1 is designated a pseudogene. This CDR3 is built from 17 residues. CDR3 loop: CASSSEVRTGPNSPLHF. The CDR3 bases are TGTGCCAGCAGCTCCGAAGTGAGGACAGGCCCCAATTCACCCCTCCACTTT.

The CDR3 spells CASSERSPLANYGYTF. The CDR3 DNA reads as TGTGCCAGCAGTGAACGAAGTCCTCTAGCTAACTATGGCTACACCTTC. The V gene is TRBV6-1, the J gene TRBJ1-2; D is uncertain. Trimming stripped 2 bases from V and 0 bases from J, with 13 bases between. CDR1 is MNHNS and CDR2 is SASEGT in the germline V gene. CDR3 length equals 16 residues.

The gene calls are TRBV29-1 and TRBJ2-3, with 7 bases aligning to TRBD1. V was clipped by 4 bases and J by 4 bases; unmatched bases: 2. The CDR3 covers 12 residues. Germline V gene lookup returns CDR1 SQVTM and CDR2 ANQGSEA. In DNA, the CDR3 is TGCAGCGTTGCAGGGGGACCAGATACGCAGTATTTT. Protein sequence: CSVAGGPDTQYF.

This clone has a single count. The V gene is TRBV5-1, the J gene TRBJ2-5; no firm D call. The CDR3 is made up of 13 amino acids. CDR1 and CDR2 (germline): SGHRS, YFSETQ. The V end was cut by 5 bases, the J end by 3 bases, with 11 bases between. For the CDR3, the DNA is TGCGCCAGCAGTCGGTGGTCTGAAGAGACCCAGTACTTC. Translated, it gives CASSRWSEETQYF.

This clone was seen once. J is TRBJ2-2 and V is TRBV30, with 9 bases lining up with TRBD2. The V and J ends lost 3 bases and 7 bases, in that order; junction bases with no gene match: 6. The germline V gene has CDR1 GTSNPN and CDR2 SVGIG (reference sequence). The length of the CDR3 is 14 residues. CDR3 in amino acids: CAWRGGGADGELFF. As DNA, the CDR3 is TGTGCCTGGAGAGGCGGGGGGGCAGACGGGGAGCTGTTTTTT.

The CDR3 nucleotides read TGTGCCAGCAGTTACTCAGACTTCGGGGAGCTGTTTTTT. Amino acid sequence: CASSYSDFGELFF. The J gene is TRBJ2-2, the V gene TRBV6-2 or TRBV6-3; no clear D gene. Trimming removed 0 bases at V and 7 bases at J, with 6 bases between. Germline values: CDR1 MNHEY, CDR2 SVGEGT. The CDR3 totals 13 residues.

The chain carries TRBV6-5 and TRBJ2-5; the D gene is possibly TRBD2 (5 bases). V was shortened by 7 bases and J by 7 bases, with 10 bases between the two germline ends. The length of the CDR3 is 11 residues. The germline gives CDR1 MNHEY, CDR2 SVGAGI. For the CDR3, the DNA is TGTGCCAGCACCCGACGGGGGACCCAGTACTTC. Translation: CASTRRGTQYF.

This clone was observed a single time. The DNA for the CDR3 is TGTGCCAGCAGCTTAGGAAGAAAGCGGGGTTTGGTGGGACTGGATAGCAATCAGCCCCAGCATTTT. Its translation is CASSLGRKRGLVGLDSNQPQHF. This chain connects TRBV7-8 to TRBJ1-5; tentatively, D is TRBD1 (5 bases). Trimming removed 1 base at V and 0 bases at J, with 28 bases between. The CDR3 is 22 amino acids. Per germline, CDR1 SGHVS and CDR2 FQNEAQ.

V is TRBV10-3 and J is TRBJ1-1; the D is unclear. The CDR3 has 14 amino acids. Germline V gives CDR1 ENHRY, CDR2 SYGVKD. Trimming took 4 bases from V and 2 from J, leaving 11 bases between them. The CDR3 region is CAISAREINTEAFF. CDR3 bases: TGTGCCATCAGTGCCCGAGAAATTAACACTGAAGCTTTCTTT.

This clone has a count of ten or more. The chain carries TRBV7-9 and TRBJ2-3, with D possibly TRBD1 on 5 matching bases. V lost 8 bases, J lost 6 bases, and 12 bases lay in between. The CDR3 totals 12 residues. Germline CDR1 is SEHNR and CDR2 is FQNEAQ (reference sequence). The CDR3 region is CASHRSGDTQYF. CDR3 in DNA: TGTGCCAGCCATAGGTCAGGGGATACGCAGTATTTT.

The chain couples TRBV30 to TRBJ2-1; tentative D call: TRBD2 (5 bases). The length of the CDR3 is 14 residues. The germline V gene encodes CDR1 GTSNPN and CDR2 SVGIG (reference sequence). V lost 0 bases and J lost 9, with 15 bases in between. In nucleotides, the CDR3 is TGTGCCTGGAGTGTAGGCGGGCGCGCGGGTGAGCAGTTCTTC. Encoded protein: CAWSVGGRAGEQFF.

This CDR3 is CASSLPDSDSNQPQHF. Here the CDR3 DNA reads TGTGCCAGCAGCTTGCCTGACAGTGATAGCAATCAGCCCCAGCATTTT. V is TRBV7-2 and J is TRBJ1-5; maybe TRBD1 (5 bases). The ends were cut back, 3 bases at V and 0 bases at J, with 12 bases in the middle. Germline loops: CDR1 SGHTA, CDR2 FQGNSA. The CDR3 is made up of 16 amino acids.